A single sample is the source of the 22 T cell receptor beta chains below, sequenced in a study of cytomegalovirus exposure and HLA in healthy donors. PCR was performed using 60 Vbeta and 13 Jbeta primers. Clones were read by immunoSEQ multiplex PCR, and TCRdb kept only the in-frame ones, dropping some. The sample includes about 180,000 clones, roughly 80% seen only once; the top ten take about 2.4%. Sequences were obtained from PBMCs. All receptors derive from a male donor in good health and CMV-seronegative.

The chain joins TRBV5-4 to TRBJ2-5; no clear D. The DNA matches TRBJ2-7 better at its end, which makes the J call doubtful. The germline V gene has CDR1 SGHNT and CDR2 YYREEE (reference sequence). The CDR3 covers 12 residues. CDR3 in amino acids: CASGIGVYEQYF. In nucleotides, the CDR3 is TGTGCCAGCGGAATAGGAGTCTACGAGCAGTACTTC.

This chain connects TRBV18 to TRBJ1-4; D may be TRBD1 (5 bases). Germline CDR1 is KGHSH and CDR2 is LQKENI. The CDR3 length is 16 residues. Between the trimmed V and J ends, which lost 0 bases and 7 bases, there was a span of 15 bases. The CDR3: CASSPPAGPGSEKLFF. CDR3 DNA: TGTGCCAGCTCACCACCCGCGGGGCCGGGATCTGAAAAACTGTTTTTT.

The chain uses TRBV7-9 and TRBJ2-3; 7 bases are a match to TRBD2. V was pared by 6 bases and J by 6 bases, with 12 bases of the junction left unmatched. The CDR3 runs 15 residues. Germline CDR1 is SEHNR and CDR2 is FQNEAQ (reference sequence). CDR3 bases: TGTGCCAGCAGGGGAGGGGACGCCTATGAGGATACGCAGTATTTT. Translation: CASRGGDAYEDTQYF.

V is TRBV5-4 and J is TRBJ2-2; D remains ambiguous. The V gene lost 3 bases and the J gene lost 1 base, with 13 bases spanning the gap. From germline, CDR1 is SGHNT and CDR2 YYREEE (reference sequence). This CDR3 is built from 16 residues. The CDR3 coding sequence is TGTGCCAGCAGCTACGCGCGCCCCGAGAACACCGGGGAGCTGTTTTTT. Its translation: CASSYARPENTGELFF. The full variable domain, completed using reference TRBV5-4 and TRBJ2-2, is ETGVTQSPTHLIKTRGQQVTLRCSSQSGHNTVSWYQQALGQGPQFIFQYYREEENGRGNFPPRFSGLQFPNYSSELNVNALELDDSALYLCASSYARPENTGELFFGEGSRLTVL.

The chain recombines TRBV5-4 with TRBJ2-7; 8 nucleotides match TRBD1. The CDR3 runs to 16 residues. V was clipped by 4 bases and J by 5 bases; unmatched bases: 14. Germline values: CDR1 SGHNT, CDR2 YYREEE (reference sequence). The CDR3 loop reads CASSHALATGAHEQYF. The CDR3 DNA is TGTGCCAGCAGCCACGCACTGGCGACAGGGGCCCACGAGCAGTACTTC.

The chain links TRBV10-3 to TRBJ2-7; 10 bases are shared with TRBD2. Germline V gene data show CDR1 as ENHRY and CDR2 as SYGVKD. The V gene end was trimmed by 7 bases and the J gene end by 1 base; junction bases not matched to a gene: 4. The CDR3 length is 14 residues. Here the CDR3 reads CAITTSGDSYEQYF. The CDR3 DNA follows: TGTGCCATCACTACTAGCGGGGATTCCTACGAGCAGTACTTC.

This clone occurred a few times. The chain has TRBV4-2 and TRBJ1-5, with a possible D match to TRBD1 (5 bases). CDR1 is LGHNA and CDR2 is YNFKEQ in the germline V gene. This CDR3 spans 16 amino acids. Trimming pared 0 bases from V and 6 bases from J, leaving 15 bases between. CDR3 nucleotide sequence: TGTGCCAGCAGCCAAGATAGCGGCCAGGGTGGTCAGCCCCAGCATTTT. Encoded protein: CASSQDSGQGGQPQHF.

The chain combines TRBV30 with TRBJ1-4; D might be TRBD1 (6 bases). Trimming removed 0 bases at V and 0 bases at J, with 14 bases between. This CDR3 has 17 amino acids. Germline assignment: CDR1 GTSNPN and CDR2 SVGIG (reference sequence). CDR3 protein: CAWSVGRHRATNEKLFF. In DNA, the CDR3 is TGTGCCTGGAGTGTCGGCCGCCACAGGGCAACTAATGAAAAACTGTTTTTT.

The V call is TRBV4-3, the J call TRBJ1-1; D is possibly TRBD1 (5 bases). V was clipped by 6 bases and J by 6 bases, with 14 bases between them. CDR1 and CDR2 from the germline V gene are LGHNA and YSLEER. The CDR3 runs to 13 residues. CDR3 protein: CASRTAGISEAFF. CDR3 coding DNA: TGCGCCAGCAGGACCGCAGGGATCTCTGAAGCTTTCTTT.

This chain joins TRBV28 and TRBJ2-7; possibly TRBD1 for D (6 bases). This CDR3 has 18 amino acids. Looked up from germline, CDR1 is MDHEN and CDR2 is SYDVKM. Trimming took off 2 bases at V and 0 bases at J, with 20 bases between the two ends. The CDR3 spells CASSLVSYDRPSSYEQYF. The CDR3 coding sequence is TGTGCCAGCAGTTTAGTTTCGTATGACAGGCCGAGCTCCTACGAGCAGTACTTC.

V gene TRBV5-1 combines with J gene TRBJ2-3; 7 nucleotides line up with TRBD2. The V gene end was trimmed by 6 bases and the J gene end by 5 bases; junction bases not matched to a gene: 9. The CDR3 is 14 residues long. Germline V lookup: CDR1 SGHRS, CDR2 YFSETQ. CDR3 nucleotide sequence: TGCGCCAGCAAGGCGGGAGAGGCTGGAGATACGCAGTATTTT. Amino acid sequence: CASKAGEAGDTQYF.

V gene TRBV7-9 combines with J gene TRBJ2-3; 7 bases agree with TRBD1. The V and J ends lost 7 bases and 7 bases, in that order; junction bases with no gene match: 11. Germline lookup yields CDR1 SEHNR and CDR2 FQNEAQ (reference sequence). The CDR3 length is 14 residues. The CDR3 loop is CASIKQGPPNTQYF. CDR3 DNA: TGTGCCAGCATTAAACAGGGGCCGCCGAATACGCAGTATTTT.

J is TRBJ2-7 and V is TRBV11-2; D is ambiguous. The V end lost 3 bases, the J end lost 7 bases, and 13 bases lay between the germline ends. Germline V gives CDR1 SGHAT, CDR2 FQNNGV. The CDR3 spans 13 residues. The DNA for the CDR3 is TGTGCCAGCAGCTTGTCAAGTCTACGTGAGCAGTACTTC. Amino acid sequence: CASSLSSLREQYF.

As regards this clone: The junction and the germline gene differ at one end; a read error may be behind it. This rearrangement joins TRBV6-1 to TRBJ1-1; perhaps TRBD1 as D (5 bases). Germline CDR1 is MNHNS and CDR2 is SASEGT. This CDR3 is built from 11 residues. CDR3 DNA sequence: TGTGCCAGCAGTGGGGGGGGAGGGTTAATCTTT. This encodes CASSGGGGLIF.

This chain connects TRBV27 to TRBJ2-7; D may be TRBD1 (5 bases). Germline lookup yields CDR1 MNHEY and CDR2 SMNVEV (reference sequence). The CDR3 is made up of 13 amino acids. V dropped 0 bases and J dropped 6 bases, with 9 bases sitting between them. The CDR3 nucleotides are TGTGCCAGCAGTTTATCGGAAGGGGTCGAGCAGTACTTC. Its translation is CASSLSEGVEQYF.

The genes are TRBV6-5 and TRBJ1-4; possible D gene TRBD1, 6 bases. CDR3 size: 14 residues. The germline gives CDR1 MNHEY, CDR2 SVGAGI. V was clipped by 1 base and J by 7 bases, with 10 bases between them. CDR3 amino acids: CASSYFQGSEKLFF. The CDR3 nucleotides are TGTGCCAGCAGTTACTTCCAGGGGTCTGAAAAACTGTTTTTT.

The V call is TRBV6-1, the J call TRBJ2-7; 8 bases are a match to TRBD1. After removal of 5 bases from V and 3 bases from J, the junction contained 9 bases not matched to a gene. The CDR3 has 15 amino acids. CDR1 is MNHNS and CDR2 is SASEGT in the germline V gene. Here the CDR3 reads CASSTRGQADYEQYF. Written as DNA, the CDR3 is TGTGCCAGCAGTACACGGGGACAGGCCGACTACGAGCAGTACTTC.

This rearrangement joins TRBV5-4 to TRBJ2-7, with TRBD2 matching over 9 bases. Per the germline V gene, CDR1 is SGHNT and CDR2 is YYREEE (reference sequence). V lost 1 base, J lost 5 bases, and 4 bases stayed unmatched. CDR3 size: 14 residues. The CDR3 DNA follows: TGTGCCAGCAGCTTGCGCGGGAGGGACCACGAGCAGTACTTC. Translation gives CASSLRGRDHEQYF.

The CDR3 coding sequence is TGTGCCAGCAGTGCGCTAGCCTTAGAGACCCAGTACTTC. This codes for CASSALALETQYF. The J gene is TRBJ2-5, the V gene TRBV27, with D maybe TRBD2 (5 bases). V was trimmed by 5 bases and J by 4 bases, leaving 11 bases between them. CDR3 length equals 13 residues. Germline values: CDR1 MNHEY, CDR2 SMNVEV (reference sequence).

The J gene is TRBJ2-1, the V gene TRBV6-5, with 10 bases fitting TRBD2. Germline V gives CDR1 MNHEY, CDR2 SVGAGI. The CDR3 is made up of 15 amino acids. After removal of 6 bases from V and 8 bases from J, the junction contained 10 bases not matched to a gene. CDR3 sequence reads: CASSPSGRGGDEQFF. The CDR3 DNA reads TGTGCCAGCAGCCCCAGCGGGAGGGGGGGCGATGAGCAGTTCTTC.

The chain has TRBV2 and TRBJ1-1, with 7 bases fitting TRBD1. CDR1 is SNHLY, CDR2 FYNNEI, per germline. V trimming: 9 bases; J trimming: 11 bases; junction bases outside the gene matches: 15. The CDR3 has 13 residues. CDR3 sequence: CAREGGQGSGAFF. The CDR3 DNA is TGTGCCAGAGAAGGGGGCCAGGGGTCGGGGGCTTTCTTT.

The CDR3 DNA follows: TGTGCCAGCAGCCCGGGACTAGCGGGAGGAGATACGCAGTATTTT. Its translation: CASSPGLAGGDTQYF. The rearrangement uses TRBV7-9 and TRBJ2-3, with 15 bases aligning to TRBD2. The CDR3 has 15 amino acids. Germline trimming cut 5 bases from V and 5 bases from J; bases unmatched to any gene: 2. Germline V gene lookup returns CDR1 SEHNR and CDR2 FQNEAQ (reference sequence).